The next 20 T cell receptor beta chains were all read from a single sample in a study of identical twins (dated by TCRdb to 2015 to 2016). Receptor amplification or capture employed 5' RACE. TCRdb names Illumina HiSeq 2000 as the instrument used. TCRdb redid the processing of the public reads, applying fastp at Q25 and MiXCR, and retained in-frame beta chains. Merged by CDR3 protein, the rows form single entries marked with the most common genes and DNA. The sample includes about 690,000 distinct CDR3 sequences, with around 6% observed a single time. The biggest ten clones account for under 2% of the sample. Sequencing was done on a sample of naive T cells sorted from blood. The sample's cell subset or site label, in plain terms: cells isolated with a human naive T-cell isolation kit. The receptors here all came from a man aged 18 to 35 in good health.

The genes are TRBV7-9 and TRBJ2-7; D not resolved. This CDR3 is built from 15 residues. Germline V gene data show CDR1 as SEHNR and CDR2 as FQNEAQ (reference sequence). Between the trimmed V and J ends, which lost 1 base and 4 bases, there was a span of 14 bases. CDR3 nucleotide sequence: TGTGCCAGCAGCTTAGAACAGCAGAAGAATTACGAGCAGTACTTC. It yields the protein CASSLEQQKNYEQYF.

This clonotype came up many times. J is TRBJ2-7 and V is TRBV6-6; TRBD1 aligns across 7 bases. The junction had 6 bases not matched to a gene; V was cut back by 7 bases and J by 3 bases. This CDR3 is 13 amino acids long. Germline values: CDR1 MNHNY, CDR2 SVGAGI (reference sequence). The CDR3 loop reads CASTKTGHYEQYF. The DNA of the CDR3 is TGTGCCAGCACTAAGACAGGGCACTACGAGCAGTACTTC.

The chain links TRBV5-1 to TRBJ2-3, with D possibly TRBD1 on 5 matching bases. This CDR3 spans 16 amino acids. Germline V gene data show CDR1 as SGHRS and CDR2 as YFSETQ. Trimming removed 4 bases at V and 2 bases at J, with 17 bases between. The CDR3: CASSPGTGPYTDTQYF. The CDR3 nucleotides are TGCGCCAGCAGCCCCGGCACAGGCCCTTACACAGATACGCAGTATTTT.

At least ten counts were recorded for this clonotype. The CDR3 sequence: CASESSGRGDTQYF. CDR3 bases: TGTGCCAGCGAGAGTAGCGGGCGCGGGGATACGCAGTATTTT. The genes are TRBV28 and TRBJ2-3; the match to TRBD2 covers 7 bases. The CDR3 extends over 14 amino acids. Per the germline V gene, CDR1 is MDHEN and CDR2 is SYDVKM. The ends lost 8 bases at V and 6 bases at J; junction bases unmatched: 11.

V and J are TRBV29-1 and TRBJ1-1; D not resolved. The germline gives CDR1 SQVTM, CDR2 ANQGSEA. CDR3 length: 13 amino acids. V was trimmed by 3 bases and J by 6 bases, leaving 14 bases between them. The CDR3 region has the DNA TGCAGCGTTGAGAGGACCTACAACCCTGAAGCTTTCTTT. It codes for CSVERTYNPEAFF.

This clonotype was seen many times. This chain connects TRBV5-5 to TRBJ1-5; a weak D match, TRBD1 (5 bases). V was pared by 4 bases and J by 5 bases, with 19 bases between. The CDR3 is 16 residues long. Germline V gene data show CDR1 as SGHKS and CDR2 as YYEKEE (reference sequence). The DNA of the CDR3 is TGTGCCAGCAGCCCCGAATCCAGGGTTTTACATCAGCCCCAGCATTTT. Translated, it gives CASSPESRVLHQPQHF. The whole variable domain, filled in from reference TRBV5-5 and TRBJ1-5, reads DAGVTQSPTHLIKTRGQQVTLRCSPISGHKSVSWYQQVLGQGPQFIFQYYEKEERGRGNFPDRFSARQFPNYSSELNVNALLLGDSALYLCASSPESRVLHQPQHFGDGTRLSIL.

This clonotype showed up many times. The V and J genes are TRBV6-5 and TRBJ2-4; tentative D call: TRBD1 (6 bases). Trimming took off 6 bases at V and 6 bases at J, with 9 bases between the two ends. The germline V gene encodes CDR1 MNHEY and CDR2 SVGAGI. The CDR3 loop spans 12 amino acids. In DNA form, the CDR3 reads TGTGCCAGCAGGGGGGCAGGAAACATTCAGTACTTC. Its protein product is CASRGAGNIQYF.

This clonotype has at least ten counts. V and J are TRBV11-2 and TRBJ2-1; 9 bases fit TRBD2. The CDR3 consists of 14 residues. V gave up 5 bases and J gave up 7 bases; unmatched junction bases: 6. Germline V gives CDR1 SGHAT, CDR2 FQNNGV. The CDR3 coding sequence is TGTGCCAGCAGCGGCGGGAGGGCAAAAAATGAGCAGTTCTTC. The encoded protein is CASSGGRAKNEQFF.

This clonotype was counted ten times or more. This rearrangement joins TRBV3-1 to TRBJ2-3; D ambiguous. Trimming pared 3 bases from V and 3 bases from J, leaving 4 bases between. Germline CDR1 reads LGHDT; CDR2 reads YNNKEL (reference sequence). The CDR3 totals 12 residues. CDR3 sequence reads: CASSQITDTQYF. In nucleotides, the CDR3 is TGTGCCAGCAGCCAGATTACAGATACGCAGTATTTT.

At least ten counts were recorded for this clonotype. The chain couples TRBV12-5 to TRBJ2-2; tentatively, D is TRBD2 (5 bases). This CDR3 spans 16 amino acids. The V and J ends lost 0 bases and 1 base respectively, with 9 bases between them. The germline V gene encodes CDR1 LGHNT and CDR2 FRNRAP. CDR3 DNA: TGTGCTAGTGGTTTGGTATCCGGGGTGAACACCGGGGAGCTGTTTTTT. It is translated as CASGLVSGVNTGELFF.

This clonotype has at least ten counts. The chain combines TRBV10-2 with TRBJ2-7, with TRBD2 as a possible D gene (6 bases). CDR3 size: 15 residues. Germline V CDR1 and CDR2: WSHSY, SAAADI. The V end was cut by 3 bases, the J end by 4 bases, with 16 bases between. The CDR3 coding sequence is TGCGCCAGCAGTGACCTTCGGAGGGCTAAGTACGAGCAGTACGTC. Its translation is CASSDLRRAKYEQYV.

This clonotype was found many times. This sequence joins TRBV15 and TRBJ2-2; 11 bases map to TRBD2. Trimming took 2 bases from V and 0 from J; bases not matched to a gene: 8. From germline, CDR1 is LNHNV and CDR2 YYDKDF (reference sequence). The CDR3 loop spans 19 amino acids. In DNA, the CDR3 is TGTGCCACCAGCAGACCACCGGGACTAGCGGTCGCGAACACCGGGGAGCTGTTTTTT. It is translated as CATSRPPGLAVANTGELFF.

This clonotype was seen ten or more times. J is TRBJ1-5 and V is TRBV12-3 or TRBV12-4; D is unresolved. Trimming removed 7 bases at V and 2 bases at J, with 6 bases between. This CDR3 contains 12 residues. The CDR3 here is CASKGGNQPQHF. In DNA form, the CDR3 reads TGTGCCAGCAAGGGCGGCAATCAGCCCCAGCATTTT.

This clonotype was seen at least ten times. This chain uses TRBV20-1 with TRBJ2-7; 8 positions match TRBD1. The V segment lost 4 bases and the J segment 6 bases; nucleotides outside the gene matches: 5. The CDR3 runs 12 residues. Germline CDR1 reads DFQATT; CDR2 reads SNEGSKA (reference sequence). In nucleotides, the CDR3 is TGCAGTGCTACCGACAGGGGCAGCGAGCAGTACGTC. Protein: CSATDRGSEQYV.

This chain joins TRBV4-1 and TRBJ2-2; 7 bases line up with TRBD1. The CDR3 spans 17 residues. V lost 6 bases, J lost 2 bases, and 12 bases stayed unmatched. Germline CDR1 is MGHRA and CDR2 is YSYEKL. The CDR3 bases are TGCGCCAGCAGAAGGGGGCCCCACGGGGTCAACACCGGGGAGCTGTTTTTT. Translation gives CASRRGPHGVNTGELFF.

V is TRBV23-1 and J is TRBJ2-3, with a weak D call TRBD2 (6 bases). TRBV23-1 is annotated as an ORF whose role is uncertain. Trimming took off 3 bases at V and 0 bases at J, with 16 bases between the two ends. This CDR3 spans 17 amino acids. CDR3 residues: CASSHRAGSDSTDTQYF. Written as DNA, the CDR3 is TGCGCCAGCAGTCACCGCGCGGGGTCGGACAGCACAGATACGCAGTATTTT.

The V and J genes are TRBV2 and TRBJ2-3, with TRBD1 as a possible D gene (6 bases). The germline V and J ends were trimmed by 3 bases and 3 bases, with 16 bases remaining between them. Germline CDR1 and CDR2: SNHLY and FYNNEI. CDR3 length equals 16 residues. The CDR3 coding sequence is TGTGCCAGCAGTGAGAGCCCGGACAGCCGGACAGATACGCAGTATTTT. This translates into CASSESPDSRTDTQYF.

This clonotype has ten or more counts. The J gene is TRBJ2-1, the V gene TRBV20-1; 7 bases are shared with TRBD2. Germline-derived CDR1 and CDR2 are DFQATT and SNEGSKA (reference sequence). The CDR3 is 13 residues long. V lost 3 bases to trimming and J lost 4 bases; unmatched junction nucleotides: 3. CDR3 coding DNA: TGCAGTGCTAGCCAGCGGGGATACAATGAGCAGTTCTTC. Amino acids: CSASQRGYNEQFF.

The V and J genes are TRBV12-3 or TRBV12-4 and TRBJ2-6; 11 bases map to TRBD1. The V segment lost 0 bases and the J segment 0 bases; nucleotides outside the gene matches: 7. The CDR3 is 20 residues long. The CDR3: CASSLAPGTGGPSGANVLTF. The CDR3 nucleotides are TGTGCCAGCAGTTTAGCTCCCGGGACAGGGGGTCCCTCTGGGGCCAACGTCCTGACTTTC.

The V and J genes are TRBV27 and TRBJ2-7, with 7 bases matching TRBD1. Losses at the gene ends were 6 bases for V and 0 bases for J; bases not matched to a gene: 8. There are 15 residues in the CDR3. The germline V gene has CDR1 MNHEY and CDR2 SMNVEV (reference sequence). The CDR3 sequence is CASSYAGTVSYEQYF. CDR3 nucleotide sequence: TGTGCCAGCAGCTACGCCGGGACAGTCTCCTACGAGCAGTACTTC.